This TCR beta chain was captured by sequencing in a study of T cell changes during pregnancy in multiple sclerosis. Clones were sequenced by immunoSEQ multiplex PCR, and TCRdb holds only the in-frame ones, with some missing. Here the sample spans tens of thousands of clones, roughly 92% being singletons. This CDR3 comprises 14 residues. With 3 bases removed from V and 0 bases from J, the gap between germline ends came to 7 bases. Germline V gives CDR1 SGDLS, CDR2 YYNGEE. The receptor was derived from a female donor with multiple sclerosis, enrolled in a pregnancy study. Sequences were derived from CD4+ T cells from peripheral blood mononuclear cells, sampled in the third trimester of pregnancy. The chain links TRBV9 to TRBJ1-5; a weak D match, TRBD1 (6 bases). Here the CDR3 reads CASSATGSNQPQHF. DNA of the CDR3: TGTGCCAGCAGCGCGACAGGTAGCAATCAGCCCCAGCATTTT.